This T cell receptor (beta chain) was sequenced in a study of T cells after yellow fever vaccination. Study-wide results and caveats: Among primary-vaccination clones, most reappeared after the booster, at roughly 95% for CD4 and 85% to 90% for CD8. Sorted repertoires could include abundant contaminating clonotypes from bulk cells. Among all clonotypes, a small share was observed in both CD4 and CD8 compartments.

Per the germline V gene, CDR1 is LGHNA and CDR2 is YSLEER. The CDR3 has 15 amino acids. After removal of 6 bases from V and 6 bases from J, the junction contained 10 bases not matched to a gene. A universal primer site and UMIs were added as TCR cDNA was made by 5'RACE template switching. TCRdb analysed the 5' RACE reads with MiXCR anew, one entry per CDR3 protein. The table has approximately 260,000 distinct CDR3 sequences, around 4.9% seen once. At least ten counts were recorded for this clonotype. The antigen is not known. Sequences were derived from CD4+ T cells sorted from PBMCs, sampled on the day of the yellow fever booster vaccination. This receptor was obtained from a man aged 18-30 years who received the YFV17D yellow fever vaccine. The V and J genes are TRBV4-3 and TRBJ2-3; 9 nucleotides agree with TRBD2. CDR3 nucleotides: TGCGCCAGCAGTCAATCCAGGCTAGCGGGGGATACGCAGTATTTT. It codes for CASSQSRLAGDTQYF.